A selection of T cell receptor beta chains follows, all from one sample in a study of T cells after yellow fever vaccination. TCRdb used MiXCR to reprocess the 5' RACE reads, holding one entry per CDR3 protein. The table records about 140,000 distinct CDR3 sequences, approximately 7.7% of them present only once. The sample consisted of CD4+ T cells sorted from PBMCs, taken 5 days after the yellow fever booster vaccination. Source of these receptors: a man aged 25-45 years who received the YFV17D yellow fever vaccine. CDR3s include the opening cysteine and the closing phenylalanine or tryptophan. A D gene is named only where the DNA matches it firmly. Clone size is not always given. Where it is, it says once, few, many or a class for expanded clones.

j_call v_call d_call clone_size cdr3_aa cdr3_nt
TRBJ2-3 TRBV6-2/TRBV6-3 - many CASSHSTDTQYF TGTGCCAGCAGCCATAGCACAGATACGCAGTATTTT
TRBJ2-5 TRBV29-1 - - CSVAGRKETQYF TGCAGCGTTGCGGGACGGAAAGAGACCCAGTACTTC
TRBJ2-7 TRBV5-1 TRBD2 many CASSLSDSGRGSYEQYF TGCGCCAGCAGCCTTTCAGATAGCGGGAGGGGTTCATACGAGCAGTACTTC
TRBJ2-3 TRBV18 - many CASSPITDTQYF TGTGCCAGCTCGCCTATCACAGATACGCAGTATTTT
TRBJ2-5 TRBV5-1 TRBD1 many CASSSTGQRETQYF TGCGCCAGCAGCTCGACGGGACAGAGAGAGACCCAGTACTTC
TRBJ1-1 TRBV7-2 - many CASSLDFNRHTEAFF TGTGCCAGCAGCTTAGATTTTAACAGACACACTGAAGCTTTCTTT
TRBJ2-6 TRBV5-1 - many CATSNSGANVLTF TGCGCCACCAGCAACTCTGGGGCCAACGTCCTGACTTTC
TRBJ1-4 TRBV4-1 TRBD1 many CASSQVRAGGEEKLFF TGCGCCAGCAGCCAAGTCCGGGCAGGGGGAGAAGAAAAACTGTTTTTT
TRBJ1-1 TRBV10-3 - many CATRLGGDSDTEAFF TGTGCCACACGTTTGGGGGGGGACTCTGACACTGAAGCTTTCTTT
TRBJ2-4 TRBV18 - many CASSPPPTANIQYF TGTGCCAGCTCACCCCCCCCGACGGCAAACATTCAGTACTTC
TRBJ2-4 TRBV6-2/TRBV6-3 - many CASSYSQGRRNIQYF TGTGCCAGCAGTTACTCGCAGGGACGGCGGAACATTCAGTACTTC
TRBJ2-7 TRBV12-3/TRBV12-4 TRBD1 many CASSRRDRQQYF TGTGCCAGCAGTCGCCGGGACAGACAGCAGTACTTC
TRBJ2-2 TRBV7-9 TRBD1 many CAVQGQVGELFF TGTGCCGTACAGGGACAGGTCGGGGAGCTGTTTTTT
TRBJ2-3 TRBV29-1 - many CSVADMITDTQYF TGCAGCGTTGCGGATATGATCACAGATACGCAGTATTTT
TRBJ1-5 TRBV20-1 - many CSASLGARGQPQHF TGCAGTGCTAGTCTGGGGGCGCGAGGTCAGCCCCAGCATTTT
TRBJ2-7 TRBV12-3/TRBV12-4 TRBD2 many CASSDLSGNGYEQYF TGTGCCAGCAGTGACCTTAGCGGGAACGGCTACGAGCAGTACTTC
TRBJ2-5 TRBV27 TRBD2 few CASRLSGRETQYF TGTGCCAGCCGTTTGAGCGGGAGAGAGACCCAGTACTTC
TRBJ2-1 TRBV7-2 - many CASSYGLPSYNEQFF TGTGCCAGCAGCTACGGACTACCATCCTACAATGAGCAGTTCTTC
TRBJ2-7 TRBV15 - many CATSRDGGFSYEQYF TGTGCCACCAGCAGAGATGGGGGATTCTCCTACGAGCAGTACTTC
TRBJ2-3 TRBV10-1 - many CASSESFGVAGDTQYF TGCGCCAGCAGTGAGTCGTTTGGAGTAGCAGGAGATACGCAGTATTTT
TRBJ2-3 TRBV10-3 - many CAIASAEDTQYF TGTGCCATCGCCTCAGCCGAGGATACGCAGTATTTT
TRBJ2-2 TRBV20-1 - - CSARDVAGAGTGELFF TGCAGTGCTAGAGATGTGGCCGGGGCGGGAACCGGGGAGCTGTTTTTT
TRBJ1-5 TRBV3-1 TRBD1 few CASSLDRAGNQPQHF TGTGCCAGCAGCCTCGACAGGGCGGGCAATCAGCCCCAGCATTTT
TRBJ2-7 TRBV5-1 TRBD1 many CASSFLGTGPDEQYF TGCGCCAGCAGCTTTTTGGGGACAGGACCGGACGAGCAGTACTTC
TRBJ2-7 TRBV21-1 - many CASSRTGTPPGTYEQYF TGTGCCAGCAGCAGAACCGGGACACCCCCGGGCACCTACGAGCAGTACTTC
TRBJ2-2 TRBV18 - many CASSPWTVNTGELFF TGTGCCAGCTCCCCTTGGACGGTGAACACCGGGGAGCTGTTTTTT
TRBJ2-5 TRBV5-6 - many CASSLRGLNQETQYF TGTGCCAGCAGCTTGAGAGGGCTAAATCAAGAGACCCAGTACTTC
TRBJ2-6 TRBV9 - many CASSDGQRALSGANVLTF TGTGCCAGCAGCGATGGACAGCGAGCTCTTTCTGGGGCCAACGTCCTGACTTTC
TRBJ2-2 TRBV20-1 - many CSAPVTGELFF TGCAGTGCCCCAGTAACCGGGGAGCTGTTTTTT
TRBJ2-2 TRBV5-1 TRBD2 - CASSLAGAGTGELFF TGCGCCAGCAGCTTAGCGGGAGCGGGCACCGGGGAGCTGTTTTTT
TRBJ2-1 TRBV7-3 - many CASSLGVAREQFF TGTGCCAGCAGCCTCGGAGTAGCTCGGGAGCAGTTCTTC
TRBJ2-7 TRBV7-8 TRBD2 few CASSQRTSGSFSHEQYF TGTGCCAGCAGCCAAAGGACTAGCGGGAGTTTCTCCCACGAGCAGTACTTC
TRBJ2-7 TRBV6-1 - many CASSPDPVGYIMGEQYF TGTGCCAGCAGCCCCGACCCCGTGGGCTACATAATGGGGGAGCAGTACTTC
TRBJ2-1 TRBV11-2 - many CASSLDPWGGGGGDEQFF TGTGCCAGCAGCTTAGATCCCTGGGGCGGCGGAGGGGGCGATGAGCAGTTCTTC
TRBJ2-1 TRBV5-6 - many CASSLRLRLRNEQFF TGTGCCAGCAGCTTAAGACTCCGCCTGAGGAATGAGCAGTTCTTC
TRBJ1-5 TRBV5-1 - many CASSQQGGSNQPQHF TGCGCCAGCAGTCAGCAAGGTGGTAGCAATCAGCCCCAGCATTTT
TRBJ1-2 TRBV20-1 TRBD1 many CSARAGGSGYGYTF TGCAGTGCTAGAGCAGGGGGCTCAGGCTATGGCTACACCTTC
TRBJ2-5 TRBV20-1 - many CSARDVVETQYF TGCAGTGCTAGAGACGTGGTAGAGACCCAGTACTTC
TRBJ2-7 TRBV27 - - CASKNRDTYEQYF TGTGCCAGCAAAAACCGGGACACCTACGAGCAGTACTTC
TRBJ2-5 TRBV5-4 - few CASGTLWGGQETQYF TGTGCCAGCGGCACTCTTTGGGGAGGACAAGAGACCCAGTACTTC
TRBJ2-1 TRBV14 - many CASSQVVSVNEQFF TGTGCCAGCAGCCAAGTTGTCAGTGTGAATGAGCAGTTCTTC
TRBJ2-2 TRBV5-1 - few CASESRGNTGELFF TGCGCCAGCGAGAGCAGGGGAAACACCGGGGAGCTGTTTTTT
TRBJ1-2 TRBV7-9 TRBD1 many CASSLGQGQNGYTF TGTGCCAGCAGCCTCGGACAGGGACAAAATGGCTACACCTTC
TRBJ2-5 TRBV20-1 - many CSARAPGTPQETQYF TGCAGTGCTAGAGCACCCGGGACTCCCCAAGAGACCCAGTACTTC
TRBJ1-5 TRBV12-3/TRBV12-4 TRBD1 many CASSFILQGADQPQHF TGTGCCAGCAGTTTTATTCTACAGGGGGCGGATCAGCCCCAGCATTTT
TRBJ2-3 TRBV7-2 - many CASSLGVGRGTDTQYF TGTGCCAGCAGCTTAGGTGTCGGGAGAGGGACAGATACGCAGTATTTT
TRBJ2-3 TRBV12-3/TRBV12-4 - many CASSSPEQGTDTQYF TGTGCCAGCAGCTCTCCCGAGCAGGGCACAGATACGCAGTATTTT
TRBJ2-7 TRBV29-1 - few CSAGDGPYEQYF TGCAGCGCCGGGGACGGGCCCTACGAGCAGTACTTC
TRBJ2-2 TRBV24-1 - few CATSDFRGTGELFF TGTGCCACCAGTGATTTTAGGGGAACCGGGGAGCTGTTTTTT
TRBJ2-7 TRBV12-3/TRBV12-4 - medium-sized CASSLHSYEQYF TGTGCCAGCAGTTTACACTCCTACGAGCAGTACTTC
TRBJ2-1 TRBV20-1 - many CSALGSGAVREQFF TGCAGTGCCCTGGGGTCGGGGGCCGTTCGGGAGCAGTTCTTC
TRBJ2-7 TRBV5-1 - many CASSSGSAYEQYF TGCGCCAGCAGCTCTGGTTCGGCCTACGAGCAGTACTTC